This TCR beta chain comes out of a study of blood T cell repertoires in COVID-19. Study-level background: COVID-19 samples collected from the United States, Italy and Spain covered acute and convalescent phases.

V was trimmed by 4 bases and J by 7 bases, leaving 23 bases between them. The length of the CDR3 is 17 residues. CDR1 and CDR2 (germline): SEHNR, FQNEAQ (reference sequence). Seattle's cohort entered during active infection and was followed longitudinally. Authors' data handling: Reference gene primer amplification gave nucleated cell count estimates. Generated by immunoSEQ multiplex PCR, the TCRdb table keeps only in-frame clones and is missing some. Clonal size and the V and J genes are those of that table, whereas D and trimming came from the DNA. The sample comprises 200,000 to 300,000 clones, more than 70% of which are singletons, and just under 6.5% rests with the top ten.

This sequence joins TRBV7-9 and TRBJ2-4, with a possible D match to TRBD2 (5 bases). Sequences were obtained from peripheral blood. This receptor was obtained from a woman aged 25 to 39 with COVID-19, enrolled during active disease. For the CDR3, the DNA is TGTGCCAGCAGCTCCTGGCACCGGGGTTCAGTTTCGAACATTCAGTACTTC. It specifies CASSSWHRGSVSNIQYF.